This entry lists 22 T cell receptor beta chains sequenced from one sample in a study of T cell responses to AZD1222 COVID-19 vaccine. Assay used: immunoSEQ multiplex PCR; TCRdb lists only in-frame clones, some missing. Of 150,000 to 200,000 clones listed, around 89% are singletons. Source: peripheral blood, taken 28 days after the second dose of the MenACWY control vaccine. The source is an adult who received the MenACWY meningococcal vaccine as a control.

V and J are TRBV25-1 and TRBJ1-3; tentatively, D is TRBD1 (5 bases). The germline V and J ends were trimmed by 8 bases and 0 bases, with 8 bases remaining between them. The V gene's germline CDR1 is MGHDK and CDR2 SYGVNS. The CDR3 totals 13 residues. CDR3 region: CASGGFSGNTIYF. The CDR3 DNA reads TGTGCCAGCGGGGGGTTCTCTGGAAACACCATATATTTT.

V usage is TRBV29-1 and J usage is TRBJ2-7, with TRBD1 identical over 8 bases. Germline lookup yields CDR1 SQVTM and CDR2 ANQGSEA. The CDR3 loop spans 11 amino acids. Trimming removed 7 bases from V and 7 bases from J; junction bases left unmatched: 6. In DNA, the CDR3 is TGCAGCGGGGGACAGGCGGGGGAGCAGTACTTC. This codes for CSGGQAGEQYF.

The chain combines TRBV4-3 with TRBJ1-2; a possible D gene is TRBD1 (6 bases). The V end lost 3 bases, the J end lost 8 bases, and 19 bases lay between the germline ends. The CDR3 totals 15 residues. CDR1 is LGHNA, CDR2 YSLEER, per germline. The CDR3: CASSHQQGEGLGYTF. The CDR3, as DNA: TGCGCCAGCAGCCATCAACAGGGAGAGGGGTTGGGCTACACCTTC.

The J gene is TRBJ2-7, the V gene TRBV6-2 or TRBV6-3; the D gene is possibly TRBD2 (5 bases). V shed 0 bases and J shed 3 bases, with 15 bases lying between them. The CDR3 has 16 residues. CDR1 MNHEY and CDR2 SVGEGT come from the germline V gene. This CDR3 is CASSYSRVRSSYEQYF. The CDR3 nucleotides are TGTGCCAGCAGTTACTCGAGGGTACGGTCTAGCTACGAGCAGTACTTC.

The chain employs TRBV7-2 and TRBJ2-3; 7 bases line up with TRBD2. Germline CDR1 is SGHTA and CDR2 is FQGNSA. CDR3 length: 16 residues. The V segment lost 1 base and the J segment 1 base; nucleotides outside the gene matches: 5. CDR3 protein: CASSLGLAEGTDTQYF. The CDR3 nucleotides read TGTGCCAGCAGCTTAGGGCTAGCGGAAGGCACAGATACGCAGTATTTT.

In its sample, this clone was seen a few times. In nucleotides, the CDR3 is TGTGCCACCAGTTTTGGAGCTAGCGGCTACACCTTC. It yields the protein CATSFGASGYTF. This rearrangement joins TRBV24-1 to TRBJ1-2; D not certain. V was shortened by 6 bases and J by 8 bases, with 12 bases between the two germline ends. Germline V gene data show CDR1 as KGHDR and CDR2 as SFDVKD. The CDR3 totals 12 residues.

This clone has a single count. The chain couples TRBV27 to TRBJ1-1; 7 positions match TRBD1. The CDR3 length is 14 residues. With 6 bases clipped from V and 3 bases from J, the junction kept 7 bases outside the gene matches. Germline CDR1 and CDR2: MNHEY and SMNVEV (reference sequence). This CDR3 reads CASRPGQAYTEAFF. In DNA, the CDR3 is TGTGCCAGCAGGCCTGGACAGGCATACACTGAAGCTTTCTTT.

J is TRBJ2-7 and V is TRBV20-1; D not certain. V was pared by 7 bases and J by 4 bases, with 8 bases between. The germline gives CDR1 DFQATT, CDR2 SNEGSKA (reference sequence). This CDR3 is 10 amino acids long. In DNA form, the CDR3 reads TGCAGTGGTGCGAGATACGAGCAGTACTTC. Translation: CSGARYEQYF.

The rearrangement links TRBV7-2 to TRBJ2-5; D may be TRBD2 (6 bases). This CDR3 region has 14 residues. The V gene lost 5 bases and the J gene lost 1 base, with 11 bases spanning the gap. CDR1 SGHTA and CDR2 FQGNSA come from the germline V gene. The CDR3 sequence: CASSPAGLQETQYF. The DNA of the CDR3 is TGTGCCAGCAGCCCCGCGGGACTCCAAGAGACCCAGTACTTC.

The chain combines TRBV27 with TRBJ1-2, with 7 bases that match TRBD1. Germline loops: CDR1 MNHEY, CDR2 SMNVEV (reference sequence). J lost 6 bases, V lost 6 bases, and 10 bases had no gene match. There are 14 residues in the CDR3. The CDR3 loop is CASRHTQGGDGYTF. The CDR3 nucleotides read TGTGCCAGCAGGCATACGCAGGGGGGTGATGGCTACACCTTC.

The V call is TRBV3-1 (or the pseudogene TRBV3-2), the J call TRBJ2-7; no clear D. V gave up 6 bases and J gave up 2 bases, with 14 bases separating them. Germline CDR1 reads LGHDT; CDR2 reads YNNKEL (reference sequence). The CDR3 has 14 residues. The CDR3 nucleotides read TGTGCCAGCAGTCCGTCGGGCCTACCCTACGAGCAGTACTTC. It specifies CASSPSGLPYEQYF.

The rearrangement uses TRBV9 and TRBJ2-1, with 8 nucleotides matching TRBD2. The CDR3 is 15 residues long. The V gene's germline CDR1 is SGDLS and CDR2 YYNGEE. The junction had 10 bases not matched to a gene; V was cut back by 6 bases and J by 5 bases. The CDR3, as DNA: TGTGCCAGCACTCCGGGACTAGACACCCACAATGAGCAGTTCTTC. Amino acids: CASTPGLDTHNEQFF.

This clone came up once. The V and J genes are TRBV5-6 and TRBJ2-6; D perhaps matches TRBD2 (6 bases). V was shortened by 5 bases and J by 1 base, with 10 bases between the two germline ends. The CDR3 runs 15 residues. CDR1 is SGHDT, CDR2 YYEEEE, per germline. The CDR3 region has the DNA TGTGCCAGCAGATCGGGGGAATCTGGGGCCAACGTCCTGACTTTC. It yields the protein CASRSGESGANVLTF.

The rearrangement joins TRBV13 to TRBJ1-2, with TRBD1 identical over 8 bases. The CDR3 covers 12 residues. In germline, CDR1 is PRHDT, CDR2 FYEKMQ (reference sequence). V trimming: 4 bases; J trimming: 8 bases; junction bases outside the gene matches: 3. CDR3 nucleotide sequence: TGTGCCAGCAGCTCACAGGGGGAGGGCTACACCTTC. Amino acids: CASSSQGEGYTF.

The chain recombines TRBV28 with TRBJ2-7; possibly TRBD2 for D (5 bases). V lost 6 bases to trimming and J lost 3 bases, with 12 bases between them. The CDR3 totals 13 residues. Germline V lookup: CDR1 MDHEN, CDR2 SYDVKM. DNA for the CDR3: TGTGCCAGCAGCCCCCATGAGGGCTACGAGCAGTACTTC. Its translation is CASSPHEGYEQYF.

This chain uses TRBV7-2 with TRBJ2-3, with D hard to call. Germline loops: CDR1 SGHTA, CDR2 FQGNSA. V lost 5 bases, J lost 6 bases, and 9 bases lay in between. There are 12 residues in the CDR3. Here the CDR3 DNA reads TGTGCCAGCAGCCCCCAATGGGATACGCAGTATTTT. Its protein is CASSPQWDTQYF.

This clone has only one observation. This chain joins TRBV5-4 and TRBJ2-1, with 11 nucleotides matching TRBD2. The CDR3 loop spans 18 amino acids. CDR1 is SGHNT, CDR2 YYREEE, per germline (reference sequence). V shed 0 bases, J shed 7 bases, and the junction held 12 bases outside the gene matches. Here the CDR3 reads CASSLGLAGGNSVNEQFF. The CDR3 DNA reads TGTGCCAGCAGCTTGGGTCTAGCGGGAGGTAATTCCGTTAATGAGCAGTTCTTC. Looking up the rest from reference TRBV5-4 and TRBJ2-1 gives the full variable domain: ETGVTQSPTHLIKTRGQQVTLRCSSQSGHNTVSWYQQALGQGPQFIFQYYREEENGRGNFPPRFSGLQFPNYSSELNVNALELDDSALYLCASSLGLAGGNSVNEQFFGPGTRLTVL.

This sequence joins TRBV4-3 and TRBJ1-5, with D uncertain. V lost 4 bases and J 2 bases, leaving 15 bases between the germline ends. Germline values: CDR1 LGHNA, CDR2 YSLEER. CDR3 length equals 16 residues. In DNA form, the CDR3 reads TGCGCCAGCAGCCGAAATTGGGAGCCAGGCAATCAGCCCCAGCATTTT. Its protein product is CASSRNWEPGNQPQHF.

The chain couples TRBV28 to TRBJ2-1, with 7 bases lining up with TRBD2. Trimming cost V 10 bases and J 4 bases; bases outside gene matches: 7. The CDR3 is made up of 13 amino acids. Germline V CDR1 and CDR2: MDHEN, SYDVKM. The CDR3, as DNA: TGTGCCACCCGGACTAGGGGTTACAATGAGCAGTTCTTC. Its translation is CATRTRGYNEQFF.

This chain connects TRBV7-2 to TRBJ2-5; TRBD2 matches 13 bases. CDR3 length: 16 amino acids. The ends lost 6 bases at V and 5 bases at J; junction bases unmatched: 9. Germline CDR1 is SGHTA and CDR2 is FQGNSA. The CDR3 DNA sequence: TGTGCCAGCAGTCGATGGACTAGCGGGAGTATTGAGACCCAGTACTTC. It encodes CASSRWTSGSIETQYF.

This chain uses TRBV5-1 with TRBJ2-3; TRBD2 matches 10 bases. V was clipped by 4 bases and J by 3 bases; unmatched bases: 2. Germline loops: CDR1 SGHRS, CDR2 YFSETQ. The CDR3 extends over 14 amino acids. The CDR3 DNA is TGCGCCAGCAGCCCGGGACTAGCGACAGATACGCAGTATTTT. Amino acids: CASSPGLATDTQYF.

The J gene is TRBJ2-7, the V gene TRBV3-1 (or the pseudogene TRBV3-2), with D hard to call. The germline V gene has CDR1 LGHDT and CDR2 YNNKEL (reference sequence). Trimming removed 4 bases from V and 4 bases from J, with 23 bases in between. The CDR3 consists of 17 residues. CDR3 DNA: TGTGCCAGCAGCCGATCCTATAAGACTCTTTCTTATTACGAGCAGTACTTC. Translated, it gives CASSRSYKTLSYYEQYF.